Listed here are 27 T cell receptor beta chains from one sample, sequenced in a study of technical replicates of blood from a few donors. Libraries were prepared by immunoSEQ multiplex PCR; TCRdb keeps only in-frame clonotypes and omits some of them. The sample includes 66,000 or so clones, 88% seen only once; the top ten take 4.6%. Sequencing used PBMCs. The receptors stem from a human donor in good health. Some clones in this sample may be carry-over from other donors' samples.

This chain connects TRBV9 to TRBJ1-2, with 8 bases that match TRBD1. CDR1 and CDR2 (germline): SGDLS, YYNGEE. The V gene end was trimmed by 3 bases and the J gene end by 4 bases; junction bases not matched to a gene: 8. The CDR3 has 15 amino acids. CDR3 nucleotides: TGTGCCAGCAGCGCTGACAGGGGACAGCTCTATGGCTACACCTTC. It specifies CASSADRGQLYGYTF.

This clone was counted once. The rearrangement links TRBV2 to TRBJ1-3; D perhaps matches TRBD1 (5 bases). With 1 base removed from V and 4 bases from J, the gap between germline ends came to 8 bases. Germline-derived CDR1 and CDR2 are SNHLY and FYNNEI. This CDR3 has 14 residues. The CDR3 region has the DNA TGTGCCAGCAGTGAAGAAGGGGTAGGAAACACCATATATTTT. This encodes CASSEEGVGNTIYF.

The gene calls are TRBV12-5 and TRBJ2-1, with 9 bases that match TRBD2. Losses at the gene ends were 6 bases for V and 5 bases for J; bases not matched to a gene: 8. The V gene's germline CDR1 is LGHNT and CDR2 FRNRAP. The CDR3 runs 15 residues. CDR3 nucleotide sequence: TGTGCTAGTGGCAGAGGGACTAGCAACCACAATGAGCAGTTCTTC. Translating it yields CASGRGTSNHNEQFF.

The rearrangement links TRBV7-6 to TRBJ2-2, with D perhaps matching TRBD2 (7 bases). Germline V lookup: CDR1 SGHVS, CDR2 FNYEAQ. V was shortened by 5 bases and J by 4 bases, with 17 bases between the two germline ends. This CDR3 has 16 residues. CDR3 coding DNA: TGTGCCAGCAGCACGGCGGGGGCCGGAGGCACCGGGGAGCTGTTTTTT. Protein sequence: CASSTAGAGGTGELFF.

This clone was counted a single time. The V call is TRBV6-5, the J call TRBJ1-6, with D perhaps TRBD1 (6 bases). The germline gives CDR1 MNHEY, CDR2 SVGAGI. This CDR3 comprises 15 residues. V was shortened by 2 bases and J by 4 bases, with 9 bases between the two germline ends. This CDR3 is CASSYRQGYNSPLHF. The CDR3 coding sequence is TGTGCCAGCAGTTACCGGCAGGGGTATAATTCACCCCTCCACTTT.

The chain employs TRBV19 and TRBJ2-3; a weak D match, TRBD2 (5 bases). The CDR3 is made up of 15 amino acids. Germline V gene lookup returns CDR1 LNHDA and CDR2 SQIVND (reference sequence). Trimming took 9 bases from V and 1 from J, leaving 17 bases between them. The CDR3 is CASQDLLGGTDTQYF. Written as DNA, the CDR3 is TGTGCCAGCCAAGACTTGCTCGGGGGCACAGATACGCAGTATTTT.

The chain links TRBV27 to TRBJ1-6, with 7 nucleotides matching TRBD1. Germline V gene lookup returns CDR1 MNHEY and CDR2 SMNVEV (reference sequence). The CDR3 runs to 14 residues. J was trimmed by 14 bases and V by 3 bases; bases with no gene match: 10. CDR3 sequence reads: CASSFHRGIRTLHF. CDR3 DNA sequence: TGTGCCAGCAGTTTTCACAGGGGAATTAGGACCCTCCACTTT.

The V call is TRBV5-1, the J call TRBJ1-4, with a weak D call TRBD1 (6 bases). Trimming took 4 bases from V and 0 from J, leaving 10 bases between them. This CDR3 has 15 residues. CDR1 is SGHRS and CDR2 is YFSETQ in the germline V gene. The CDR3 nucleotides read TGCGCCAGCAGCCCAGGGGATACAACTAATGAAAAACTGTTTTTT. Translating it yields CASSPGDTTNEKLFF.

The chain couples TRBV5-1 to TRBJ1-1; tentatively, D is TRBD1 (6 bases). V was cut by 0 bases and J by 7 bases, with 16 bases left in between. The CDR3 sequence is 15 residues long. The germline CDR1 and CDR2 sequences are SGHRS and YFSETQ. Here the CDR3 DNA reads TGCGCCAGCAGCTTGGGGGCAGGGGCAAATCGTGAAGCTTTCTTT. Translating gives CASSLGAGANREAFF.

The CDR3 sequence is CASSFPNPGGSGNTIYF. The CDR3 DNA reads as TGTGCCAGCAGCTTCCCCAACCCGGGAGGCTCTGGAAACACCATATATTTT. The gene calls are TRBV5-4 and TRBJ1-3; D call uncertain. Germline CDR1 and CDR2: SGHNT and YYREEE (reference sequence). The CDR3 covers 17 residues. The germline V and J ends were trimmed by 2 bases and 0 bases, with 15 bases remaining between them.

V usage is TRBV7-9 and J usage is TRBJ2-7; TRBD1 aligns across 11 bases. This CDR3 spans 16 amino acids. The V and J ends lost 5 bases and 4 bases, in that order; junction bases with no gene match: 10. CDR1 is SEHNR and CDR2 is FQNEAQ in the germline V gene (reference sequence). In DNA form, the CDR3 reads TGTGCCAGCAGCGCTCCGGGACAGGGGGGGGGTTACGAGCAGTACTTC. Protein sequence: CASSAPGQGGGYEQYF.

This sequence joins TRBV10-3 and TRBJ2-7; 9 bases map to TRBD1. The germline gives CDR1 ENHRY, CDR2 SYGVKD. With V trimmed by 6 bases and J by 4 bases, 10 bases remained unmatched. The CDR3 totals 15 residues. The CDR3 loop is CAISPTGQGSYEQYF. CDR3 DNA sequence: TGTGCCATCAGCCCTACGGGACAGGGTTCATACGAGCAGTACTTC.

The chain uses TRBV2 and TRBJ2-2; TRBD2 agrees at 11 bases. In germline, CDR1 is SNHLY, CDR2 FYNNEI. There are 15 residues in the CDR3. The V gene end was trimmed by 6 bases and the J gene end by 1 base; junction bases not matched to a gene: 1. The CDR3 coding sequence is TGTGCCAGCAGCGGACTAGCGGGGAACACCGGGGAGCTGTTTTTT. This gives the protein CASSGLAGNTGELFF.

The rearrangement links TRBV15 to TRBJ1-5; a weak D match, TRBD1 (5 bases). Germline-derived CDR1 and CDR2 are LNHNV and YYDKDF (reference sequence). Trimming took 5 bases from V and 1 from J, leaving 12 bases between them. The CDR3 loop spans 15 amino acids. As DNA, the CDR3 is TGTGCCACCAGCGTCGGGGGAGCGAGCAATCAGCCCCAGCATTTT. Translation: CATSVGGASNQPQHF. The entire variable domain, with the rest obtained from reference TRBV15 and TRBJ1-5, is as follows: DAMVIQNPRYQVTQFGKPVTLSCSQTLNHNVMYWYQQKSSQAPKLLFHYYDKDFNNEADTPDNFQSRRPNTSFCFLDIRSPGLGDTAMYLCATSVGGASNQPQHFGDGTRLSIL.

The genes are TRBV25-1 and TRBJ2-7; D may be TRBD1 (6 bases). From germline, CDR1 is MGHDK and CDR2 SYGVNS. Deletions cut 2 bases from V and 3 bases from J, with 14 bases between. This CDR3 is 15 amino acids long. CDR3 in DNA: TGTGCCAGCAGTGAACCGAACAGGGATGTCTACGAGCAGTACTTC. As protein: CASSEPNRDVYEQYF.

This clone turned up a few times. The J gene is TRBJ1-1, the V gene TRBV7-2; perhaps TRBD1 as D (5 bases). V shed 5 bases and J shed 5 bases, with 18 bases lying between them. Germline-derived CDR1 and CDR2 are SGHTA and FQGNSA. The CDR3 runs 15 residues. CDR3 sequence: CASSTQRGRWTEAFF. The CDR3, as DNA: TGTGCCAGCAGCACCCAAAGGGGCCGGTGGACTGAAGCTTTCTTT.

The chain joins TRBV7-6 to TRBJ1-1, with D perhaps matching TRBD1 (5 bases). Germline CDR1 is SGHVS and CDR2 is FNYEAQ. This CDR3 contains 14 residues. V was trimmed by 0 bases and J by 5 bases, leaving 10 bases between them. CDR3 in DNA: TGTGCCAGCAGCTTAGCGATGGGGCGAACTGAAGCTTTCTTT. Amino acid sequence: CASSLAMGRTEAFF.

The rearrangement joins TRBV5-4 to TRBJ2-7; 11 bases line up with TRBD1. V was pared by 0 bases and J by 2 bases, with 1 base of the junction left unmatched. The CDR3 is 15 residues long. The germline gives CDR1 SGHNT, CDR2 YYREEE (reference sequence). CDR3 DNA sequence: TGTGCCAGCAGCTTGGGGGGACAGGGGGCCTACGAGCAGTACTTC. It translates to CASSLGGQGAYEQYF.

The gene calls are TRBV11-2 and TRBJ2-3, with TRBD2 as a possible D gene (5 bases). CDR1 SGHAT and CDR2 FQNNGV come from the germline V gene. This CDR3 has 16 residues. V was clipped by 3 bases and J by 0 bases, with 13 bases between them. CDR3 DNA: TGTGCCAGCAGCTTCTTAGCGATGACTAGCACAGATACGCAGTATTTT. Its translation is CASSFLAMTSTDTQYF.

The chain couples TRBV13 to TRBJ2-7; D may be TRBD1 (5 bases). The CDR3 is made up of 14 amino acids. The V gene lost 5 bases and the J gene lost 1 base, with 12 bases spanning the gap. Looked up from germline, CDR1 is PRHDT and CDR2 is FYEKMQ (reference sequence). The CDR3 DNA is TGTGCCAGCAGCGCACGACAGATTTCCTACGAGCAGTACTTC. Amino acid sequence: CASSARQISYEQYF. The variable domain in full, completed from reference TRBV13 and TRBJ2-7, reads AAGVIQSPRHLIKEKRETATLKCYPIPRHDTVYWYQQGPGQDPQFLISFYEKMQSDKGSIPDRFSAQQFSDYHSELNMSSLELGDSALYFCASSARQISYEQYFGPGTRLTVT.

The rearrangement joins TRBV7-8 to TRBJ2-7; D unresolved. Trimming cost V 10 bases and J 5 bases, with 9 bases left between them. The CDR3 has 10 residues. Germline values: CDR1 SGHVS, CDR2 FQNEAQ. The CDR3 region has the DNA TGTGCCACCTCGGTGGACGAGCAGTACTTC. This codes for CATSVDEQYF.

This clone appeared a single time. V and J are TRBV7-2 and TRBJ2-7, with D hard to call. V lost 1 base to trimming and J lost 3 bases, with 10 bases between them. The CDR3 runs 14 residues. Germline V lookup: CDR1 SGHTA, CDR2 FQGNSA. This CDR3 is CASSLGGWNYEQYF. The DNA of the CDR3 is TGTGCCAGCAGCTTAGGAGGCTGGAACTACGAGCAGTACTTC.

This clone appeared a single time. This chain connects TRBV27 to TRBJ1-2; 10 bases agree with TRBD1. The germline CDR1 and CDR2 sequences are MNHEY and SMNVEV (reference sequence). Germline trimming cut 4 bases from V and 9 bases from J; bases unmatched to any gene: 5. This CDR3 region has 13 residues. This chain's CDR3 is CASSSGQGLRYTF. As DNA, the CDR3 is TGTGCCAGCAGTTCGGGACAGGGGCTCCGCTACACCTTC.

This chain links TRBV7-3 with TRBJ2-6; D not certain. V lost 5 bases to trimming and J lost 1 base, with 12 bases between them. Germline lookup yields CDR1 SGHTA and CDR2 FQGTGA. The CDR3 covers 16 residues. CDR3 sequence: CASSVTRASGANVLTF. The CDR3 DNA sequence: TGTGCCAGCAGCGTTACCCGCGCTTCTGGGGCCAACGTCCTGACTTTC.

The chain links TRBV7-8 to TRBJ1-4; TRBD1 aligns across 9 bases. Unmatched junction bases numbered 10, after V lost 7 bases and J lost 4 bases. The CDR3 contains 16 residues. CDR1 is SGHVS and CDR2 is FQNEAQ in the germline V gene. The CDR3 sequence: CASTGQGRGVNEKLFF. The DNA for the CDR3 is TGTGCCAGCACAGGACAGGGGAGGGGAGTTAATGAAAAACTGTTTTTT.

V is TRBV5-1 and J is TRBJ2-5, with 8 bases matching TRBD2. Germline V gene sequence: CDR1 SGHRS, CDR2 YFSETQ. The junction had 2 bases not matched to a gene; V was cut back by 0 bases and J by 1 base. This CDR3 has 15 amino acids. The CDR3 bases are TGCGCCAGCAGCTTGGAACTAGCGGCCCAAGAGACCCAGTACTTC. Its protein is CASSLELAAQETQYF.

In its sample, this clone was seen once. This chain joins TRBV7-2 and TRBJ1-3, with D hard to call. This CDR3 region has 18 residues. The V end lost 2 bases, the J end lost 0 bases, and 17 bases lay between the germline ends. Per germline, CDR1 SGHTA and CDR2 FQGNSA. CDR3 coding DNA: TGTGCCAGCAGCTTAAACCAAGGAGGCTTATTCTCTGGAAACACCATATATTTT. This encodes CASSLNQGGLFSGNTIYF.